The clone carrying this TCR beta chain has at least ten counts. The germline V and J ends were trimmed by 1 base and 0 bases, with 7 bases remaining between them. Germline CDR1 and CDR2: KGHSH and LQKENI. The CDR3 covers 15 residues. The sample comes from a study of naive and memory T cell subsets. Both TRBC1 and TRBC2 were covered by a beta constant-region primer of two equimolar oligonucleotides. TCRdb called the UMI-ligation and nested PCR reads again in MiXCR, with one record for every CDR3 protein. The profile shows some 87,000 distinct CDR3 sequences, roughly 7% of them singletons. The sample taken for sequencing was central memory CD4+ T cells from blood. J is TRBJ1-3 and V is TRBV18; D not resolved. This receptor was identified in a human donor in good health. This CDR3 is CASSPQGTSGNTIYF. As DNA, the CDR3 is TGTGCCAGCTCACCACAAGGTACCTCTGGAAACACCATATATTTT.